The rows below give T cell receptor beta chains drawn from one sample of a study of cytomegalovirus exposure and HLA in healthy donors. Assay used: immunoSEQ multiplex PCR; TCRdb lists only in-frame clones, some missing. The sample lists about 180,000 clones; over 70% were seen once. Sequencing input: PBMCs. Receptors originate from a boy aged 2 to 10 in good health and CMV-seronegative. The CDR3 runs from the conserved cysteine through the conserved F or W.

v_gene,CDR3aa
TRBV4-1,CASSHQVGDTYGYTF
TRBV29-1,CSVFNRVFWANVLTF
TRBV5-6,CASSSTDRGNEKLFF
TRBV2,CASRKDRNTEAFF
TRBV19,CASNEAGSTDTQYF
TRBV27,CASSLSNGFLTEAFF
TRBV25-1,CASSVTGGAYNSPLHF
TRBV7-2,CASSFKETQYF
TRBV5-4,CASSTRTEFNYGYTF
TRBV25-1,CASRDRGLGNTIYF
TRBV5-8,CASSLARSYNEQFF
TRBV19,CASSIEDNRDTEAFF
TRBV6-1,CASSVAGDYGYTF
TRBV7-2,CASSPDRADGYTF
TRBV7-2,CASATSGSFEQYF
TRBV7-9,CASSFPQAPNTEAFF
TRBV9,CASSAGQGTGELFF
TRBV12-5,CASGLVRGGDYEQYF
TRBV7-2,CASSDSGRPQHF
TRBV29-1,CSVRGTSGRGEQFF
TRBV5-1,CASSLRGGQQETQYF
TRBV6-5,CASSYVLRAEAFF
TRBV4-3,CASSQGRQRGREQYF
TRBV5-1,CASSPESGSSYNEQFF
TRBV5-1,CASSWLGLAVQETQYF
TRBV7-6,CASSLAQLAGGQDTQYF
TRBV7-2,CASSLGRGMSGYTF
TRBV6-5,CASRRDSLSSYEQYF
TRBV5-1,CASSPGLAGKNEQFF
TRBV29-1,CSVEDPQGDGYTF
TRBV19,CASRNQGNTEAFF
TRBV29-1,CSGTGGAAYGYTF
TRBV2,CASSDQGAMGGDNYGYTF
TRBV21-1,CASSKRGSRYEQYF
TRBV7-9,CASSPLQGKAGNTIYF
TRBV6-1,CASSESDGGLNTEAFF
TRBV11-2,CASSQPWGPHWASYEQYF
TRBV2,CASPKGGYEQFF
TRBV15,CATSRDKPPDTQYF
TRBV4-2,CASSQGGTTETQYF
TRBV5-1,CASSLGTAGTGELFF
TRBV6-5,CASSSGAPQETQYF
TRBV6-5,CASSYSKQGNGSPLHF
TRBV30,CASTAGLAVSGAQYF
TRBV5-8,CASSRKGTGFSYGYTF
TRBV6-6,CASSSPDRANTEAFF
TRBV7-9,CASTHLGEGRAEKLFF
TRBV15,CATSRELAGGYEQFF